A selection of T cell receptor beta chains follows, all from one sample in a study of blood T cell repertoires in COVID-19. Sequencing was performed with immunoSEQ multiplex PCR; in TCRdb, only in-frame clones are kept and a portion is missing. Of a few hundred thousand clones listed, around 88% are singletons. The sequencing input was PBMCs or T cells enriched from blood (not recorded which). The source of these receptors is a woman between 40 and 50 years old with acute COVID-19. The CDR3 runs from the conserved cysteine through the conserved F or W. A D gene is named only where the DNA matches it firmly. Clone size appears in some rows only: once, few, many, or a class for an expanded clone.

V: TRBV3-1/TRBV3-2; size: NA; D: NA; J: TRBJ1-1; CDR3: CASSLLLAGKTEAFF; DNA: TGTGCCAGCAGCCTCCTACTGGCAGGTAAGACTGAAGCTTTCTTT
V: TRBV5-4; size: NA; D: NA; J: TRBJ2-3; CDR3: CASSLDFGDTQYF; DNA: TGTGCCAGCAGCTTGGATTTCGGAGATACGCAGTATTTT
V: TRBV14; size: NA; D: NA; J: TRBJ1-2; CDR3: CASSQALNYGYTF; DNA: TGTGCCAGCAGCCAAGCCCTTAACTATGGCTACACCTTC
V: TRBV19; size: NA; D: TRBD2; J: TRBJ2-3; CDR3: CASSMRGAMGTDTQYF; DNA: TGTGCCAGTAGTATGCGGGGGGCCATGGGCACAGATACGCAGTATTTT
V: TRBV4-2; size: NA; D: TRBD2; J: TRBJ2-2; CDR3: CASSQDRSSGGAFRELFF; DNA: TGTGCCAGCAGCCAAGATCGGTCTAGCGGGGGGGCCTTCCGGGAGCTGTTTTTT
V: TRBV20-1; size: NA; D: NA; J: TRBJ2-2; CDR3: CSASRPASNTGELFF; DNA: TGCAGTGCTAGTAGGCCAGCGAGTAACACCGGGGAGCTGTTTTTT
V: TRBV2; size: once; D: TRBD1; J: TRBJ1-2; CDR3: CASSAQGAPGYTF; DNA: TGTGCCAGCAGTGCGCAGGGGGCTCCTGGCTACACCTTC
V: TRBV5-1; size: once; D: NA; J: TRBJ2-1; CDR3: CASSLGLGPYNEQFF; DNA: TGCGCCAGCAGCTTGGGGTTGGGGCCCTACAATGAGCAGTTCTTC
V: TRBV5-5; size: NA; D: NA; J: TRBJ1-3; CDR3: CASSLTGNTIYF; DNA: TGTGCCAGCAGCTTGACAGGAAACACCATATATTTT
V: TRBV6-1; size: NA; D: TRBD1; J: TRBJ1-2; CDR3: CASSEGVGGYYGYTF; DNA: TGTGCCAGCAGTGAAGGGGTAGGGGGCTACTATGGCTACACCTTC
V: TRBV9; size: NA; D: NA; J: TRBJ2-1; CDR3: CASSSRGGLAAYNEQFF; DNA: TGTGCCAGCAGCTCCCGAGGTGGGCTAGCCGCCTACAATGAGCAGTTCTTC
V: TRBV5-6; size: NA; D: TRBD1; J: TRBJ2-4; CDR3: CASRSTGGLNIQYF; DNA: TGTGCCAGCAGGTCGACAGGGGGCTTAAACATTCAGTACTTC
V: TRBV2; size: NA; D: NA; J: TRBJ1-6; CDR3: CASSDDFNSPLHF; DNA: TGTGCCAGCAGTGACGACTTTAATTCACCCCTCCACTTT
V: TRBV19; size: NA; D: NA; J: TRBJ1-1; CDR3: CASQRGGVTEAFF; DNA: TGTGCCAGCCAAAGGGGGGGCGTCACTGAAGCTTTCTTT
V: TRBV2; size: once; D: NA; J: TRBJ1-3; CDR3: CASTFDSSGNTIYF; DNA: TGTGCCAGCACCTTTGATAGCTCTGGAAACACCATATATTTT
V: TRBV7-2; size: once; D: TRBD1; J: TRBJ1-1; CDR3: CASSSQGGTEAFF; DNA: TGTGCCAGCAGCTCGCAGGGGGGCACTGAAGCTTTCTTT
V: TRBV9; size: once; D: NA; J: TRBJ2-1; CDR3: CASSVIGQSNNEQFF; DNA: TGTGCCAGCAGCGTAATAGGACAGAGCAACAATGAGCAGTTCTTC
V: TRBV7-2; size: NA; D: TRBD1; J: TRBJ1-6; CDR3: CASSLKSGGNNSPLHF; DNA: TGTGCCAGCAGCTTAAAGTCAGGGGGCAATAATTCACCCCTCCACTTT
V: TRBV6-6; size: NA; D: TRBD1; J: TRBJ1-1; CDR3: CASSRTGQGVAWNTEAFF; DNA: TGTGCCAGCAGTCGAACAGGACAGGGGGTCGCGTGGAACACTGAAGCTTTCTTT
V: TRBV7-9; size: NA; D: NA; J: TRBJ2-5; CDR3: CASSLSGQETQYF; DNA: TGTGCCAGCAGCTTATCAGGCCAAGAGACCCAGTACTTC
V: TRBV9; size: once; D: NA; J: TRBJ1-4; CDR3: CASSGQSQGNEKLFF; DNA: TGTGCCAGCAGCGGCCAGAGCCAGGGGAATGAAAAACTGTTTTTT
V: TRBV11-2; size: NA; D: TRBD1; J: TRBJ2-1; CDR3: CASSLDRGLVNEQFF; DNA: TGTGCCAGCAGCTTAGACAGGGGGTTGGTCAATGAGCAGTTCTTC
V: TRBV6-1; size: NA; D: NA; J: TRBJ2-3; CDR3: CASSGEGARFRGPDTQYF; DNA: TGTGCCAGCAGTGGGGAAGGGGCGCGGTTCCGAGGCCCAGATACGCAGTATTTT
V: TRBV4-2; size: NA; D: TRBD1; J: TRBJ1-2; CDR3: CASSQSKREGAVHGYTF; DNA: TGTGCCAGCAGCCAATCAAAACGGGAGGGGGCCGTCCATGGCTACACCTTC
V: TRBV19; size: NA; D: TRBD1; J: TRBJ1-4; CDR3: CASIPRGAGGAWSEKLFF; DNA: TGTGCCAGTATACCTAGAGGGGCAGGGGGCGCTTGGAGTGAAAAACTGTTTTTT
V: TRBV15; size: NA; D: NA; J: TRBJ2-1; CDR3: CATSRDRGNNEQFF; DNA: TGTGCCACCAGCAGAGATAGGGGGAACAATGAGCAGTTCTTC
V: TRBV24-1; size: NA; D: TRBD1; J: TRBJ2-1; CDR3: CATSEWDRNSYNEQFF; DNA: TGTGCCACCAGTGAATGGGACAGAAACTCCTACAATGAGCAGTTCTTC
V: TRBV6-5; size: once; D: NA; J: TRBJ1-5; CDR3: CAVGGEQPQHF; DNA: TGTGCCGTAGGGGGGGAACAGCCCCAGCATTTT
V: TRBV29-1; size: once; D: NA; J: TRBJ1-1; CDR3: CSVGAQNTEAFF; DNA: TGCAGCGTTGGAGCCCAGAACACTGAAGCTTTCTTT
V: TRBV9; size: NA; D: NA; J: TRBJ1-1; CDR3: CASSTQGTGTEAFF; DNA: TGTGCCAGCAGCACTCAGGGAACTGGCACTGAAGCTTTCTTT
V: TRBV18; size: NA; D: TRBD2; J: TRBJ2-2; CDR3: CASSPVAGRNTGELFF; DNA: TGTGCCAGCTCCCCAGTAGCGGGGAGGAACACCGGGGAGCTGTTTTTT
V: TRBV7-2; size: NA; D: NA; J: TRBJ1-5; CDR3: CASSLQQPQHF; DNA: TGTGCCAGCAGCTTACAACAGCCCCAGCATTTT
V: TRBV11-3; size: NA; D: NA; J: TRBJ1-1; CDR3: CASGSGASF; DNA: TGTGCCAGCGGATCAGGGGCTTCCTTT
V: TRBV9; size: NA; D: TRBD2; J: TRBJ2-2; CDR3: CASSVTSGGASGELFF; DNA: TGTGCCAGCAGCGTTACTAGCGGGGGGGCCTCCGGGGAGCTGTTTTTT
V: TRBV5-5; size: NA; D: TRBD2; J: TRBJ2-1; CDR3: CASKALAASYNEQFF; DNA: TGTGCCAGCAAAGCCCTAGCGGCTTCCTACAATGAGCAGTTCTTC
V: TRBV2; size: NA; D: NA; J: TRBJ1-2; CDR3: CASSERQGSNGYTF; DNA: TGTGCCAGCAGTGAAAGGCAGGGTAGTAATGGCTACACCTTC
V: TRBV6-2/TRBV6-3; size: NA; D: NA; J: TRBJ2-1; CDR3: CASSDGLTSGDEQFF; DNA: TGTGCCAGCAGTGACGGACTAACCTCGGGGGATGAGCAGTTCTTC